These 3 T cell receptor beta chains were all obtained from the same sample, sequenced in a study of blood T cell repertoires in COVID-19. Generated by immunoSEQ multiplex PCR, the TCRdb table keeps only in-frame clones and is missing some. This sample has over 100,000 clones, with 70% to 90% found just once. The sample taken for sequencing was peripheral blood. Receptor source: a man aged 45-65 years with active COVID-19.

Remarks on this clone: A read error may account for a junction end that differs from germline. V usage is TRBV6-5 and J usage is TRBJ2-1; 7 nucleotides agree with TRBD2. This CDR3 is built from 11 residues. Looked up from germline, CDR1 is MNHEY and CDR2 is SVGAGI. The CDR3 DNA reads as TGTGCCAGCGGGGACCGGACTAGATGGCTCTTC. Protein product: CASGDRTRWLF.

This rearrangement joins TRBV6-6 to TRBJ2-3, with 7 bases identical to TRBD2. The CDR3 length is 15 residues. J was trimmed by 6 bases and V by 6 bases; bases with no gene match: 12. CDR1 and CDR2 from the germline V gene are MNHNY and SVGAGI (reference sequence). CDR3 in amino acids: CASRTQAGLGDTQYF. DNA for the CDR3: TGTGCCAGCAGGACCCAAGCGGGGTTAGGGGATACGCAGTATTTT.

The chain joins TRBV15 to TRBJ2-1, with 7 bases aligning to TRBD1. This CDR3 contains 15 residues. V lost 0 bases to trimming and J lost 6 bases; unmatched junction nucleotides: 5. In germline, CDR1 is LNHNV, CDR2 YYDKDF (reference sequence). For the CDR3, the DNA is TGTGCCACCAGCAGAGACACCCCAGGGGGCAATGAGCAGTTCTTC. The encoded protein is CATSRDTPGGNEQFF. Drawing the rest from reference TRBV15 and TRBJ2-1, the complete variable domain is DAMVIQNPRYQVTQFGKPVTLSCSQTLNHNVMYWYQQKSSQAPKLLFHYYDKDFNNEADTPDNFQSRRPNTSFCFLDIRSPGLGDTAMYLCATSRDTPGGNEQFFGPGTRLTVL.